This T cell receptor (beta chain) was sequenced during a study of T cell repertoires in cytomegalovirus infection. One entry per CDR3 protein, called by TCRdb with MiXCR from the reads. The table lists about 900,000 distinct CDR3 sequences, approximately 33% of them singletons. With respect to this clonotype: The antigen is not known.

CDR3 length equals 19 residues. Unmatched junction bases numbered 12, after V lost 6 bases and J lost 0 bases. Per the germline V gene, CDR1 is MDHEN and CDR2 is SYDVKM. The chain carries TRBV28 and TRBJ2-4; 12 bases fit TRBD1. The receptor was derived from a human donor in good health (CMV status not recorded). Some clones in this sample may be carry-over from other donors' samples. This specimen was cultured CD8+ T cells from PBMCs, taken from culture after CMV antigen stimulation. The CDR3 loop is CASSSRRDRGREAKNIQYF. The CDR3 region has the DNA TGTGCCAGCAGCTCGCGCCGGGACAGGGGGCGGGAAGCCAAAAACATTCAGTACTTC.